The 13 T cell receptor beta chains presented below share a single source sample, sequenced in a study of glioma-infiltrating T cells. Using RNA template, CDR3s of TCR alpha and beta were amplified with iRepertoire arm-PCR. One entry per CDR3 protein results from TCRdb running MiXCR on the multiplex PCR reads. The sample comprises approximately 120,000 distinct CDR3 sequences, 25% to 30% of which are singletons, and approximately 35% rests with the top ten. The sequencing input was glioma tissue, nonneoplastic brain tissue, or PBMCs (not recorded which). The receptors shown here come from a human donor with low-grade glioma or glioblastoma, undergoing nonglioma brain surgery, or in good health (not recorded which).

This clonotype was observed at least ten times. V gene TRBV20-1 combines with J gene TRBJ1-1; no firm D call. Trimming stripped 1 base from V and 3 bases from J, with 15 bases between. The germline gives CDR1 DFQATT, CDR2 SNEGSKA (reference sequence). The CDR3 sequence is 15 residues long. CDR3 sequence reads: CSARGYFRMDTEAFF. In DNA form, the CDR3 reads TGCAGTGCTAGAGGCTACTTCCGTATGGACACTGAAGCTTTCTTT.

Ten or more counts support this clonotype. The chain links TRBV6-6 to TRBJ2-1, with TRBD1 matching over 7 bases. The ends lost 0 bases at V and 7 bases at J; junction bases unmatched: 9. CDR1 MNHNY and CDR2 SVGAGI come from the germline V gene (reference sequence). The CDR3 has 16 amino acids. CDR3 loop: CASSYSGQPVWNEQFF. CDR3 nucleotides: TGTGCCAGCAGTTACTCGGGACAGCCAGTATGGAATGAGCAGTTCTTC.

The chain uses TRBV10-2 and TRBJ2-7; D possibly matches TRBD1 or TRBD2 (5 bases each). The CDR3 is 14 residues long. Germline CDR1 and CDR2: WSHSY and SAAADI. V lost 8 bases to trimming and J lost 0 bases, with 14 bases between them. In DNA, the CDR3 is TGCGCCAGCTCACCGGGACGTAGCTCCTACGAGCAGTACTTC. Amino acids: CASSPGRSSYEQYF.

The gene calls are TRBV14 and TRBJ2-2, with D tentatively TRBD1 or TRBD2 (5 bases each). The germline CDR1 and CDR2 sequences are SGHDN and FVKESK. V was shortened by 4 bases and J by 3 bases, with 18 bases between the two germline ends. CDR3 length equals 17 residues. The CDR3 sequence: CASSPRAYVGDTGELFF. In nucleotides, the CDR3 is TGTGCCAGCAGCCCACGAGCCTACGTGGGGGACACCGGGGAGCTGTTTTTT.

The chain carries TRBV7-9 and TRBJ1-5, with D hard to call. With 5 bases removed from V and 2 bases from J, the gap between germline ends came to 16 bases. The CDR3 runs 16 residues. CDR1 and CDR2 (germline): SEHNR, FQNEAQ (reference sequence). CDR3 nucleotide sequence: TGTGCCAGCAGCCCGGGTGCATGGGGAGGCAATCAGCCCCAGCATTTT. Translated, it gives CASSPGAWGGNQPQHF.

With regard to this clonotype: A read error may be the cause here, since a much bigger clone is one base away. The chain uses TRBV9 and TRBJ1-2; 8 bases match TRBD1. The CDR3 covers 14 residues. The junction had 7 bases not matched to a gene; V was cut back by 1 base and J by 8 bases. Germline CDR1 SGDLS, CDR2 YYNGEE. This chain's CDR3 is CASSVTGGSDGYTF. The CDR3 DNA reads as TGTGCCAGCAGCGTAACAGGGGGTTCGGACGGCTACACCTTC.

The CDR3 coding sequence is TGCAGCGTTGAGCAGGGACGAGGTCAGCCCCAGCATTTT. It encodes CSVEQGRGQPQHF. This chain links TRBV20-1 with TRBJ1-5, with D possibly matching TRBD1 (5 bases). The germline gives CDR1 DFQATT, CDR2 SNEGSKA (reference sequence). The CDR3 has 13 residues.

Ten or more counts support this clonotype. This chain joins TRBV27 and TRBJ2-2, with TRBD1 matching 12 bases. V was clipped by 2 bases and J by 7 bases; unmatched bases: 11. The CDR3 extends over 18 amino acids. Per the germline V gene, CDR1 is MNHEY and CDR2 is SMNVEV (reference sequence). The CDR3 loop reads CASSLIAGTGGAGGELFF. In DNA form, the CDR3 reads TGTGCCAGCAGTTTAATCGCCGGGACAGGGGGCGCGGGCGGGGAGCTGTTTTTT.

This clonotype occurred many times. The J gene is TRBJ2-7, the V gene TRBV4-1; the D is unclear. The CDR3 length is 16 residues. Trimming stripped 0 bases from V and 0 bases from J, with 12 bases between. The germline gives CDR1 MGHRA, CDR2 YSYEKL. The CDR3 loop is CASSQDKAFSSYEQYF. CDR3 nucleotide sequence: TGCGCCAGCAGCCAAGATAAGGCATTCAGCTCCTACGAGCAGTACTTC.

This clonotype occurred many times. The chain is built from TRBV7-2 and TRBJ2-7; the match to TRBD2 covers 10 bases. The germline CDR1 and CDR2 sequences are SGHTA and FQGNSA. Losses at the gene ends were 5 bases for V and 4 bases for J; bases not matched to a gene: 5. The CDR3 sequence is 14 residues long. CDR3 region: CASSPSGRGYEQYF. The CDR3 DNA follows: TGTGCCAGCAGCCCTAGCGGGAGAGGGTACGAGCAGTACTTC.

This clonotype occurred many times. V is TRBV27 and J is TRBJ2-7; TRBD2 matches 13 bases. V shed 9 bases and J 6 bases; nucleotides not matched to a gene: 5. The CDR3 contains 13 residues. Germline V lookup: CDR1 MNHEY, CDR2 SMNVEV (reference sequence). The CDR3 nucleotides are TGTGCCAGTTCGGGACTAGCGGGGCCCGAGCAGTACTTC. This translates into CASSGLAGPEQYF.

The table lists this clonotype with many counts. The V call is TRBV6-1, the J call TRBJ2-5; D call uncertain. Germline CDR1 reads MNHNS; CDR2 reads SASEGT. Trimming took 6 bases from V and 2 from J, leaving 13 bases between them. CDR3 size: 14 residues. CDR3 sequence reads: CASRVVDWQETQYF. Here the CDR3 DNA reads TGTGCCAGCAGAGTCGTTGACTGGCAAGAGACCCAGTACTTC.

In this sample, this clonotype turned up many times. The chain couples TRBV29-1 to TRBJ2-1; D is uncertain. CDR3 length equals 14 residues. Trimming shortened V by 0 bases and J by 3 bases, and 9 bases separated the two germline ends. The germline CDR1 and CDR2 sequences are SQVTM and ANQGSEA. CDR3 amino acids: CSVEDVQNYNEQFF. The CDR3 DNA follows: TGCAGCGTTGAAGATGTACAGAACTACAATGAGCAGTTCTTC.